These 21 T cell receptor beta chains originate from one sample sequenced in a study of blood T cell repertoires in COVID-19. TCRdb's copy holds only in-frame clones and misses some; the assay was immunoSEQ multiplex PCR. The profile shows 250,000 or so clones, approximately 92% of them singletons. The sample was peripheral blood. These TCRs come from a woman in her thirties or forties who had recovered from COVID-19.

The chain recombines TRBV27 with TRBJ1-5, with a possible D match to TRBD1 (5 bases). V shed 8 bases and J shed 3 bases, with 14 bases lying between them. The CDR3 runs 14 residues. Germline V gives CDR1 MNHEY, CDR2 SMNVEV (reference sequence). As DNA, the CDR3 is TGTGCCAGCTCCGGTAAGGGACTCAATCAGCCCCAGCATTTT. Translating it yields CASSGKGLNQPQHF.

The chain has TRBV5-1 and TRBJ1-1, with 9 bases that match TRBD1. The CDR3 consists of 13 residues. The germline gives CDR1 SGHRS, CDR2 YFSETQ. Trimming removed 3 bases from V and 5 bases from J; junction bases left unmatched: 2. This CDR3 reads CASSSDRGTEAFF. DNA of the CDR3: TGCGCCAGCAGCTCGGACAGGGGTACTGAAGCTTTCTTT.

In DNA form, the CDR3 reads TGTGCCAGCAGTGACTCAGCCGAGGGGGTTAACTATGGCTACACCTTC. As protein: CASSDSAEGVNYGYTF. The rearrangement links TRBV6-4 to TRBJ1-2; maybe TRBD1 (6 bases). Germline V gives CDR1 MRHNA, CDR2 SNTAGT. CDR3 length: 16 residues. The V gene lost 0 bases and the J gene lost 1 base, with 12 bases spanning the gap.

A single count supports this clone. The rearrangement joins TRBV7-3 to TRBJ1-6; D perhaps matches TRBD1 (5 bases). Trimming took 1 base from V and 4 from J, leaving 20 bases between them. Germline V gene sequence: CDR1 SGHTA, CDR2 FQGTGA. This CDR3 is 19 amino acids long. The CDR3 loop reads CASSLIRLGRDGYNSPLHF. DNA for the CDR3: TGTGCCAGCAGCTTAATCCGCCTGGGGCGGGACGGTTATAATTCACCCCTCCACTTT.

CDR3 coding DNA: TGTGCCAGCAGTTACGGGACACTCTACGAGCAGTACTTC. Protein sequence: CASSYGTLYEQYF. The chain couples TRBV12-3 or TRBV12-4 to TRBJ2-7; D is possibly TRBD1 (6 bases). The ends were cut back, 4 bases at V and 3 bases at J, with 10 bases in the middle. This CDR3 is built from 13 residues.

This chain uses TRBV5-1 with TRBJ1-1; the match to TRBD1 covers 9 bases. Germline CDR1 and CDR2: SGHRS and YFSETQ. V was clipped by 3 bases and J by 5 bases; unmatched bases: 5. There are 14 residues in the CDR3. CDR3 nucleotides: TGCGCCAGCAGCTATGGGACAGGGAGGACTGAAGCTTTCTTT. It translates to CASSYGTGRTEAFF.

V is TRBV2 and J is TRBJ2-1; TRBD2 matches 11 bases. This CDR3 region has 16 residues. CDR1 is SNHLY and CDR2 is FYNNEI in the germline V gene. V gave up 6 bases and J gave up 3 bases; unmatched junction bases: 7. CDR3 amino acids: CASRATSGSGYNEQFF. The CDR3, as DNA: TGTGCCAGCAGGGCTACTAGCGGGAGTGGCTACAATGAGCAGTTCTTC.

The genes are TRBV2 and TRBJ1-2, with a possible D match to TRBD1 (5 bases). Trimming took 7 bases from V and 1 from J, leaving 10 bases between them. This CDR3 comprises 13 residues. Per the germline V gene, CDR1 is SNHLY and CDR2 is FYNNEI. CDR3 in DNA: TGTGCCAGCATTTGGACATATAACTATGGCTACACCTTC. Translation gives CASIWTYNYGYTF.

The gene calls are TRBV11-3 and TRBJ2-1; 10 nucleotides agree with TRBD2. The V gene end was trimmed by 5 bases and the J gene end by 4 bases; junction bases not matched to a gene: 5. CDR1 and CDR2 from the germline V gene are SGHNT and YENEEA. CDR3 length: 15 residues. The CDR3 region is CASSLAGVGYNEQFF. The CDR3 DNA is TGTGCCAGCAGCCTAGCGGGAGTTGGATACAATGAGCAGTTCTTC.

The chain carries TRBV3-1 (or the pseudogene TRBV3-2) and TRBJ2-1, with 7 positions matching TRBD2. From germline, CDR1 is LGHDT and CDR2 YNNKEL (reference sequence). Trimming removed 3 bases from V and 4 bases from J; junction bases left unmatched: 3. The CDR3 extends over 14 amino acids. The CDR3 nucleotides are TGTGCCAGCAGCCACGGGACTAAATACAATGAGCAGTTCTTC. Translated: CASSHGTKYNEQFF.

This chain connects TRBV9 to TRBJ2-2; the D gene is possibly TRBD2 (6 bases). CDR1 and CDR2 from the germline V gene are SGDLS and YYNGEE. The CDR3 covers 13 residues. The V and J ends lost 4 bases and 8 bases respectively, with 12 bases between them. The CDR3 spells CASSSTSQGELFF. CDR3 bases: TGTGCCAGCAGCTCCACTAGCCAGGGGGAGCTGTTTTTT.

The genes are TRBV6-5 and TRBJ2-7, with 7 bases identical to TRBD1. V shed 6 bases and J 0 bases; nucleotides not matched to a gene: 8. The CDR3 spans 15 residues. Looked up from germline, CDR1 is MNHEY and CDR2 is SVGAGI. In DNA form, the CDR3 reads TGTGCCAGCAGATCAGACAGGGAAGGCTCCTACGAGCAGTACGTC. It specifies CASRSDREGSYEQYV.

The rearrangement links TRBV2 to TRBJ1-3; weak D call: TRBD1 (6 bases). Between the trimmed V and J ends, which lost 7 bases and 12 bases, there was a span of 19 bases. CDR1 and CDR2 from the germline V gene are SNHLY and FYNNEI. This CDR3 comprises 13 residues. The CDR3 is CASTRGGNTGIYF. In DNA form, the CDR3 reads TGTGCCAGCACACGGGGGGGCAACACTGGCATATATTTT.

This clone was picked up one time. The chain recombines TRBV10-1 with TRBJ2-3; 7 nucleotides align to TRBD2. CDR3 length: 15 amino acids. The germline V gene has CDR1 WNHNN and CDR2 SYGVQD (reference sequence). V was pared by 0 bases and J by 6 bases, with 6 bases of the junction left unmatched. The CDR3 region has the DNA TGCGCCAGCAGTGAGTCTGCACTAGCGACTGATACGCAGTATTTT. Translation: CASSESALATDTQYF.

This chain's CDR3 is CATTGDGQPQHF. The CDR3, as DNA: TGTGCCACCACAGGGGACGGGCAGCCCCAGCATTTT. The V gene is TRBV28, the J gene TRBJ1-5, with 7 bases identical to TRBD1. The CDR3 length is 12 residues. CDR1 and CDR2 from the germline V gene are MDHEN and SYDVKM. Unmatched junction bases numbered 7, after V lost 10 bases and J lost 7 bases.

The V gene is TRBV9, the J gene TRBJ2-3, with TRBD2 matching 10 bases. V lost 4 bases to trimming and J lost 5 bases; unmatched junction nucleotides: 10. Germline V gives CDR1 SGDLS, CDR2 YYNGEE. The CDR3 loop spans 16 amino acids. The DNA of the CDR3 is TGTGCCAGCAGCTCACGAGCGGGGGGGGCACTAGATACGCAGTATTTT. It translates to CASSSRAGGALDTQYF.

The chain is built from TRBV23-1 and TRBJ1-5; a possible D gene is TRBD1 (5 bases). TRBV23-1 is labeled an ORF, and its function is uncertain. The CDR3 contains 16 residues. V lost 3 bases and J 4 bases, leaving 16 bases between the germline ends. The CDR3, as DNA: TGCGCCAGCAGTCAGGGAGGGCAGGGAACAAATCAGCCCCAGCATTTT. It specifies CASSQGGQGTNQPQHF.

The chain recombines TRBV15 with TRBJ2-5, with 16 bases that match TRBD2. Germline V lookup: CDR1 LNHNV, CDR2 YYDKDF (reference sequence). This CDR3 comprises 17 residues. V shed 8 bases, J shed 5 bases, and the junction held 11 bases outside the gene matches. The CDR3 reads CATREGTSGGAAETQYF. CDR3 bases: TGTGCCACCCGAGAAGGGACTAGCGGGGGGGCTGCCGAGACCCAGTACTTC.

The rearrangement uses TRBV6-5 and TRBJ2-1, with D possibly TRBD2 on 6 matching bases. V lost 6 bases and J lost 4, with 16 bases in between. This CDR3 contains 15 residues. Germline V gives CDR1 MNHEY, CDR2 SVGAGI. CDR3 protein: CASSLDYGPYNEQFF. The CDR3 DNA is TGTGCCAGCAGCTTGGACTACGGACCATACAATGAGCAGTTCTTC.

This clone came up a few times. The V call is TRBV5-1, the J call TRBJ1-1; D not certain. Germline V gives CDR1 SGHRS, CDR2 YFSETQ. This CDR3 is built from 16 residues. V was cut by 0 bases and J by 0 bases, with 12 bases left in between. CDR3 sequence: CASSLAPGFMNTEAFF. The CDR3 DNA reads TGCGCCAGCAGCTTGGCCCCCGGGTTCATGAACACTGAAGCTTTCTTT. Supplemented by reference TRBV5-1 and TRBJ1-1, the full variable domain reads KAGVTQTPRYLIKTRGQQVTLSCSPISGHRSVSWYQQTPGQGLQFLFEYFSETQRNKGNFPGRFSGRQFSNSRSEMNVSTLELGDSALYLCASSLAPGFMNTEAFFGQGTRLTVV.

The CDR3 nucleotides read TGTGCCAGCAGTTATTCCGGCTCCTACGAGCAGTACTTC. Amino acid sequence: CASSYSGSYEQYF. The V gene is TRBV6-5, the J gene TRBJ2-7; D not resolved. This CDR3 region has 13 residues. Per germline, CDR1 MNHEY and CDR2 SVGAGI. Trimming removed 3 bases at V and 0 bases at J, with 6 bases between.